The 2 T cell receptor beta chains presented below share a single source sample, sequenced in a study of shared clonotypes between healthy human individuals. This table comes from immunoSEQ multiplex PCR, and its TCRdb copy is limited to in-frame clones, with some not included. The table includes 2 million to 3 million clones, roughly 93% detected once. Sequenced sample: naive CD4+ T cells from PBMCs. Noted subset: CD45RA+ positively selected. The origin of the receptors is a man aged 18 to 29 in good health. Some clones in this sample may be carry-over from other donors' samples.

The chain carries TRBV6-5 and TRBJ2-3; D call uncertain. Germline loops: CDR1 MNHEY, CDR2 SVGAGI. V was clipped by 8 bases and J by 4 bases, with 7 bases between them. The CDR3 contains 11 residues. Here the CDR3 DNA reads TGTGCCAGCGGGTACCCAGATACGCAGTATTTT. Encoded protein: CASGYPDTQYF.

The J gene is TRBJ2-2, the V gene TRBV28; D not resolved. The CDR3 sequence is 15 residues long. The V and J ends lost 6 bases and 1 base respectively, with 12 bases between them. Germline CDR1 and CDR2: MDHEN and SYDVKM. CDR3 amino acids: CASRIGRKNTGELFF. The DNA of the CDR3 is TGTGCCAGCAGGATAGGACGTAAGAACACCGGGGAGCTGTTTTTT.